Listed below are T cell receptor beta chains from one sample, sequenced in a study of blood T cell repertoires in COVID-19. Measured with immunoSEQ multiplex PCR; TCRdb has only the in-frame clones, and not every one. The table records about 200,000 clones, around four fifths of them present only once. The sequencing input was peripheral blood. The source is a woman aged 45-65 years with acute or convalescent COVID-19. The CDR3 runs from the conserved cysteine through the conserved F or W. Fields, in order: J gene, D gene, clone size, V gene, CDR3 protein, CDR3 DNA. A D gene is named only where the DNA matches it firmly. Rows give clone size only sometimes, using once, few, many, or a class for an expanded clone.

J gene: TRBJ2-1; D gene: .; clone size: .; V gene: TRBV19; CDR3 protein: CATRSSNEQFF; CDR3 DNA: TGTGCCACTCGAAGTAGCAATGAGCAGTTCTTC
J gene: TRBJ2-7; D gene: .; clone size: .; V gene: TRBV11-2; CDR3 protein: CASSFGAFGSYEQYF; CDR3 DNA: TGTGCCAGCAGCTTTGGGGCCTTCGGGTCCTACGAGCAGTACTTC
J gene: TRBJ1-1; D gene: .; clone size: once; V gene: TRBV19; CDR3 protein: CASSIVGVGEAFF; CDR3 DNA: TGTGCCAGTAGTATAGTAGGGGTGGGTGAAGCTTTCTTT
J gene: TRBJ2-7; D gene: TRBD2; clone size: .; V gene: TRBV7-2; CDR3 protein: CASSLKGASGGGLYF; CDR3 DNA: TGTGCCAGCAGCTTAAAAGGGGCTAGCGGAGGTGGCTTGTACTTC
J gene: TRBJ2-7; D gene: .; clone size: .; V gene: TRBV5-1; CDR3 protein: CASSLQGDNSYEQYF; CDR3 DNA: TGCGCCAGCAGCCTCCAGGGCGACAATTCCTACGAGCAGTACTTC
J gene: TRBJ2-7; D gene: .; clone size: .; V gene: TRBV10-1; CDR3 protein: CASSESIGGGYEQYF; CDR3 DNA: TGCGCCAGCAGTGAGTCGATAGGGGGAGGGTACGAGCAGTACTTC
J gene: TRBJ2-5; D gene: TRBD2; clone size: .; V gene: TRBV7-6; CDR3 protein: CASSLGISGTHSKTQYF; CDR3 DNA: TGTGCCAGCAGCTTAGGCATTAGCGGGACCCATTCAAAGACCCAGTACTTC
J gene: TRBJ1-4; D gene: TRBD1; clone size: few; V gene: TRBV19; CDR3 protein: CASSPGTGIEKLFF; CDR3 DNA: TGTGCCAGTAGTCCCGGGACAGGGATTGAAAAACTGTTTTTT
J gene: TRBJ2-3; D gene: .; clone size: .; V gene: TRBV30; CDR3 protein: CAWSATRFTDTQYF; CDR3 DNA: TGTGCCTGGAGTGCGACTAGGTTCACAGATACGCAGTATTTT
J gene: TRBJ2-5; D gene: TRBD2; clone size: .; V gene: TRBV5-5; CDR3 protein: CASSLGPSGQETQYF; CDR3 DNA: TGTGCCAGCAGCTTAGGCCCTAGCGGACAAGAGACCCAGTACTTC
J gene: TRBJ1-5; D gene: .; clone size: few; V gene: TRBV10-3; CDR3 protein: CAISVGQNNQPQHF; CDR3 DNA: TGTGCCATCAGTGTTGGCCAGAACAATCAGCCCCAGCATTTT
J gene: TRBJ2-2; D gene: TRBD2; clone size: .; V gene: TRBV19; CDR3 protein: CASIETSGMYTGELFF; CDR3 DNA: TGTGCCAGTATCGAGACTAGCGGGATGTACACCGGGGAGCTGTTTTTT
J gene: TRBJ2-7; D gene: .; clone size: .; V gene: TRBV10-3; CDR3 protein: CAIRTSGPTYEQYF; CDR3 DNA: TGTGCCATCCGAACCAGCGGGCCAACCTACGAGCAGTACTTC
J gene: TRBJ2-7; D gene: TRBD2; clone size: .; V gene: TRBV5-5; CDR3 protein: CASSVAGHPGNEQYF; CDR3 DNA: TGTGCCAGCAGTGTAGCGGGACACCCTGGGAACGAGCAGTACTTC
J gene: TRBJ2-1; D gene: .; clone size: .; V gene: TRBV14; CDR3 protein: CASSQITVTNEQFF; CDR3 DNA: TGTGCCAGCAGCCAGATAACAGTTACTAATGAGCAGTTCTTC
J gene: TRBJ2-3; D gene: .; clone size: .; V gene: TRBV6-6; CDR3 protein: CASNVYGRGTDTQYF; CDR3 DNA: TGTGCCAGCAATGTTTACGGGAGAGGCACAGATACGCAGTATTTT
J gene: TRBJ2-7; D gene: .; clone size: .; V gene: TRBV18; CDR3 protein: CASSPLGSEREQYF; CDR3 DNA: TGTGCCAGCTCACCACTTGGGTCGGAGCGGGAGCAGTACTTC
J gene: TRBJ2-1; D gene: TRBD2; clone size: once; V gene: TRBV7-6; CDR3 protein: CASSPRLAGLRDEQFF; CDR3 DNA: TGTGCCAGCAGCCCAAGACTAGCGGGCCTTCGGGATGAGCAGTTCTTC
J gene: TRBJ2-3; D gene: .; clone size: .; V gene: TRBV30; CDR3 protein: CAWALLGESTDTQYF; CDR3 DNA: TGTGCCTGGGCCCTACTCGGGGAGAGCACAGATACGCAGTATTTT
J gene: TRBJ2-1; D gene: TRBD2; clone size: .; V gene: TRBV6-6; CDR3 protein: CASSPSGTSGRNEQFF; CDR3 DNA: TGTGCCAGCAGCCCTAGCGGGACTAGCGGGAGGAATGAGCAGTTCTTC
J gene: TRBJ2-3; D gene: TRBD1; clone size: .; V gene: TRBV5-1; CDR3 protein: CASSVDRATDTQYF; CDR3 DNA: TGCGCCAGCAGCGTTGACAGGGCCACAGATACGCAGTATTTT
J gene: TRBJ2-1; D gene: TRBD2; clone size: .; V gene: TRBV9; CDR3 protein: CASSHGLADYNEQFF; CDR3 DNA: TGTGCCAGCAGCCACGGACTAGCGGATTACAATGAGCAGTTCTTC
J gene: TRBJ1-1; D gene: .; clone size: .; V gene: TRBV29-1; CDR3 protein: CSVGSGVGTEAFF; CDR3 DNA: TGCAGCGTTGGTTCCGGGGTAGGGACTGAAGCTTTCTTT
J gene: TRBJ2-7; D gene: TRBD2; clone size: .; V gene: TRBV7-2; CDR3 protein: CASSLGLAAYEQYF; CDR3 DNA: TGTGCCAGCAGCCTGGGACTAGCGGCCTACGAGCAGTACTTC
J gene: TRBJ2-1; D gene: .; clone size: .; V gene: TRBV27; CDR3 protein: CASSLEGSRGQFF; CDR3 DNA: TGTGCCAGCAGTTTAGAGGGCTCCAGGGGGCAGTTCTTC
J gene: TRBJ2-5; D gene: TRBD2; clone size: .; V gene: TRBV14; CDR3 protein: CASSPSGATSGSFRKTQYF; CDR3 DNA: TGTGCCAGCAGTCCTTCCGGGGCGACTAGCGGGAGTTTTCGAAAGACCCAGTACTTC
J gene: TRBJ2-7; D gene: .; clone size: .; V gene: TRBV28; CDR3 protein: CASSLWAGQYF; CDR3 DNA: TGTGCCAGCAGTTTATGGGCTGGGCAGTACTTC
J gene: TRBJ1-3; D gene: .; clone size: .; V gene: TRBV20-1; CDR3 protein: CSASHRMGRGFRTIYF; CDR3 DNA: TGCAGTGCTAGTCATCGGATGGGAAGGGGGTTTCGCACCATATATTTT
J gene: TRBJ2-7; D gene: .; clone size: .; V gene: TRBV21-1; CDR3 protein: CASSASGTGNYEQYF; CDR3 DNA: TGTGCCAGCAGCGCCTCCGGGACAGGGAATTACGAGCAGTACTTC
J gene: TRBJ2-5; D gene: TRBD1; clone size: .; V gene: TRBV10-3; CDR3 protein: CAISEPTGTGTETQYF; CDR3 DNA: TGTGCCATCAGTGAGCCCACCGGGACAGGGACGGAGACCCAGTACTTC
J gene: TRBJ2-3; D gene: .; clone size: .; V gene: TRBV7-2; CDR3 protein: CASSLGGRSTDTQYF; CDR3 DNA: TGTGCCAGCAGCTTAGGTGGGAGGAGCACAGATACGCAGTATTTT
J gene: TRBJ2-7; D gene: .; clone size: .; V gene: TRBV20-1; CDR3 protein: CSAARDEQYF; CDR3 DNA: TGCAGTGCTGCCAGGGACGAGCAGTACTTC
J gene: TRBJ2-1; D gene: TRBD2; clone size: .; V gene: TRBV2; CDR3 protein: CASRQAGLARNEQFF; CDR3 DNA: TGTGCCAGCAGGCAAGCGGGACTAGCTCGCAATGAGCAGTTCTTC